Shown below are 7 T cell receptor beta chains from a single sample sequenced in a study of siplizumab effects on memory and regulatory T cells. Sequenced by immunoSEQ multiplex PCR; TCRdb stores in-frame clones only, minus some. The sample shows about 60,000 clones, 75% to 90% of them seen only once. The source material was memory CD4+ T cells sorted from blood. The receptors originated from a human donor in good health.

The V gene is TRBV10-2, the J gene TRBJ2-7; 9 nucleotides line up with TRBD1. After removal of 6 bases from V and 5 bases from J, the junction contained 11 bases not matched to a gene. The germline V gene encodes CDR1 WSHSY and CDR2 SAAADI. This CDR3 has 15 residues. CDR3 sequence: CASRGTGSIKHEQYF. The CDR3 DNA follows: TGCGCCAGCAGAGGGACAGGGTCAATAAAGCACGAGCAGTACTTC.

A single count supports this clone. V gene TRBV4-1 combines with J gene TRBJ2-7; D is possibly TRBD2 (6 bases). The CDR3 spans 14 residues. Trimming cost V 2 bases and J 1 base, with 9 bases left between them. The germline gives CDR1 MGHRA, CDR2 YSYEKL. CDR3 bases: TGCGCCAGCAGCCAACGGACTATTTCCTACGAGCAGTACTTC. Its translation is CASSQRTISYEQYF.

The CDR3 spells CASSSSREGSLEQYF. The CDR3 nucleotides read TGTGCCAGCAGCTCCTCTCGGGAGGGTTCCCTCGAGCAGTACTTC. The gene calls are TRBV13 and TRBJ2-7; 8 positions agree with TRBD2. The V gene end was trimmed by 4 bases and the J gene end by 6 bases; junction bases not matched to a gene: 11. This CDR3 has 15 residues. In germline, CDR1 is PRHDT, CDR2 FYEKMQ (reference sequence). Full variable domain (outside the CDR3, taken from reference TRBV13 and TRBJ2-7): AAGVIQSPRHLIKEKRETATLKCYPIPRHDTVYWYQQGPGQDPQFLISFYEKMQSDKGSIPDRFSAQQFSDYHSELNMSSLELGDSALYFCASSSSREGSLEQYFGPGTRLTVT.

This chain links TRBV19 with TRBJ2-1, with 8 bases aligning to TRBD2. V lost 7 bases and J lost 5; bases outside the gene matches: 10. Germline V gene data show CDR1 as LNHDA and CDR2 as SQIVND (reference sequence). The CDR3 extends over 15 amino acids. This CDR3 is CASTAGGAGNNEQFF. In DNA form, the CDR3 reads TGTGCCAGTACCGCCGGGGGGGCAGGAAACAATGAGCAGTTCTTC.

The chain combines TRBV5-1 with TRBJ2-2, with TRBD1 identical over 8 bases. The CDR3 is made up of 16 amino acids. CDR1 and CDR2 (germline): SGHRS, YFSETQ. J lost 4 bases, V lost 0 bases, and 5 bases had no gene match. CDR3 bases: TGCGCCAGCAGCTTGGATGGACAGGGAGTCACCGGGGAGCTGTTTTTT. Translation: CASSLDGQGVTGELFF. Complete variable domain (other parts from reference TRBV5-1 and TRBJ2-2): KAGVTQTPRYLIKTRGQQVTLSCSPISGHRSVSWYQQTPGQGLQFLFEYFSETQRNKGNFPGRFSGRQFSNSRSEMNVSTLELGDSALYLCASSLDGQGVTGELFFGEGSRLTVL.

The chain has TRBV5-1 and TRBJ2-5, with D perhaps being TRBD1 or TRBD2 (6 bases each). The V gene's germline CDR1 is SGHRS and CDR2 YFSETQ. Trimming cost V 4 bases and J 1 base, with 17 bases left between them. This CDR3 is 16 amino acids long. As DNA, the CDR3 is TGCGCCAGCAGCCCGCTTCAGGGGACTTCCCAAGAGACCCAGTACTTC. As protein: CASSPLQGTSQETQYF.

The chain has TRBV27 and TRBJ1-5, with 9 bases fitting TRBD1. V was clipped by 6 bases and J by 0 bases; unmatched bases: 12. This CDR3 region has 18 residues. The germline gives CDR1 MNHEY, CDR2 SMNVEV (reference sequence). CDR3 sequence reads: CASSRKTGGLYSNQPQHF. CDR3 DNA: TGTGCCAGCAGCCGTAAGACAGGGGGTCTTTATAGCAATCAGCCCCAGCATTTT.